This TCR beta chain is from a study of CD8 T cells in ankylosing spondylitis. General observations from the study: Ankylosing spondylitis blood appeared to be characterized by a TCR beta motif of several highly homologous variants. In ankylosing spondylitis patients, matched synovial fluid reportedly showed significant enrichment of disease-linked clones. Reactive arthritis synovial fluid and blood were previously reported to contain some motif variants.

CDR1 LGHNA and CDR2 YNFKEQ come from the germline V gene. V lost 0 bases and J 5 bases, leaving 13 bases between the germline ends. The CDR3 extends over 16 amino acids. Generation of TCR beta libraries employed quantitative 5'-RACE incorporating molecular barcodes. TCRdb used MiXCR to reprocess the 5' RACE reads, holding one entry per CDR3 protein. The sample lists fewer than 550,000 distinct CDR3 sequences, under 5.5% seen once, with roughly 3.2% in the top ten. This clonotype was counted at least ten times. Its antigen is unknown. This receptor was taken from a male donor with ankylosing spondylitis. The V call is TRBV4-2, the J call TRBJ2-2, with a possible D match to TRBD1 (6 bases). Input material: blood, either unsorted or a sorted T cell fraction (not recorded which). The chain's CDR3 is CASSQDNRVGTGELFF. The DNA of the CDR3 is TGTGCCAGCAGCCAAGATAACAGGGTGGGAACCGGGGAGCTGTTTTTT.